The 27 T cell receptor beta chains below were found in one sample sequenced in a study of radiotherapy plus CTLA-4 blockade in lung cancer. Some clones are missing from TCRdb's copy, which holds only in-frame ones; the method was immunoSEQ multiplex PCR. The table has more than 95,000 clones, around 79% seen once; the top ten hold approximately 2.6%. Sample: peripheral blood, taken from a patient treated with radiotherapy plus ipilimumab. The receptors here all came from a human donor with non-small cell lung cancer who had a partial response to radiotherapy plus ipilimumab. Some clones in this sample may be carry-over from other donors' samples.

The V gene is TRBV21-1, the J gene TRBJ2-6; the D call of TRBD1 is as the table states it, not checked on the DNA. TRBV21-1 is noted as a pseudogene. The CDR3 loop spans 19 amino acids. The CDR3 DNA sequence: TGTGCCAGCAGCAAAGGGTCAAAACAGGAGTTCTCTGGGGCCAACGTCCTGACTTTC. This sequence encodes CASSKGSKQEFSGANVLTF.

The CDR3 is CASSPQRETQYF. DNA for the CDR3: TGTGCCAGCAGCCCCCAGCGGGAGACCCAGTACTTC. The chain couples TRBV11-2 to TRBJ2-5; tentatively, D is TRBD2 (5 bases). The V gene's germline CDR1 is SGHAT and CDR2 FQNNGV. Trimming cost V 5 bases and J 5 bases, with 9 bases left between them. The CDR3 is 12 residues long.

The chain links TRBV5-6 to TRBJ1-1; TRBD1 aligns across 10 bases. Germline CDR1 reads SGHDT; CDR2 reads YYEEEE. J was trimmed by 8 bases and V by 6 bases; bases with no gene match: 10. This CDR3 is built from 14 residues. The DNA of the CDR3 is TGTGCCAGCATTATGATGACAGGGGGCATGGAAGCTTTCTTT. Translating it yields CASIMMTGGMEAFF.

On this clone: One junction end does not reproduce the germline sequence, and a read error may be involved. The CDR3, as DNA: TGTGCCAGCAGCCAAGATTGGTCTAGCGGGAGAGTCCGGTCCTTC. Translated, it gives CASSQDWSSGRVRSF. The rearrangement uses TRBV4-2 and TRBJ2-7; 10 positions match TRBD2. There are 15 residues in the CDR3. From germline, CDR1 is LGHNA and CDR2 YNFKEQ.

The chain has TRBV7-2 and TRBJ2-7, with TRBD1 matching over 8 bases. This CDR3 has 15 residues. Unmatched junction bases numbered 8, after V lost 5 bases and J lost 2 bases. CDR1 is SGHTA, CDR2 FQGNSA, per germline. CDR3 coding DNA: TGTGCCAGCAGCACCTGGACAGGGCTTCCCTACGAGCAGTACTTC. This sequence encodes CASSTWTGLPYEQYF.

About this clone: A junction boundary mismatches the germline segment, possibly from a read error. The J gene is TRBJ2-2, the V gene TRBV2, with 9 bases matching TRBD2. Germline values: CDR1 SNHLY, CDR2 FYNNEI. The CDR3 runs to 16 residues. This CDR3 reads CARSDGAGGPVGELFF. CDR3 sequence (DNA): TGTGCCAGGAGTGATGGGGCGGGGGGGCCGGTCGGGGAGCTGTTTTTT.

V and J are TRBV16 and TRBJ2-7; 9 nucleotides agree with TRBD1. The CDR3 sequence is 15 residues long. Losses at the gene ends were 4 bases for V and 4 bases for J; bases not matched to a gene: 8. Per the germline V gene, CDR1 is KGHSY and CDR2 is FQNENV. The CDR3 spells CASSPGTGSTYEQYF. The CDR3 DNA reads TGTGCCAGCAGCCCCGGGACAGGGAGTACGTACGAGCAGTACTTC.

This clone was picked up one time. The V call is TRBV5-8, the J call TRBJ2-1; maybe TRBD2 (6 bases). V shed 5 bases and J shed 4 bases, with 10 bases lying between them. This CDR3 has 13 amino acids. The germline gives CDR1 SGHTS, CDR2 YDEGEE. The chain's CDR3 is CASRSGRYNEQFF. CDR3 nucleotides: TGTGCCAGCAGGTCCGGGAGATACAATGAGCAGTTCTTC.

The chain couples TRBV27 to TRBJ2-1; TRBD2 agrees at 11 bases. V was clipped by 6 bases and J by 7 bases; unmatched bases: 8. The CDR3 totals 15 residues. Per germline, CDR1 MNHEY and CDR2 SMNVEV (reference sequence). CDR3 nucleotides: TGTGCCAGCAGCCGCCCGGGACTAGCGGATAATGAGCAGTTCTTC. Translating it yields CASSRPGLADNEQFF.

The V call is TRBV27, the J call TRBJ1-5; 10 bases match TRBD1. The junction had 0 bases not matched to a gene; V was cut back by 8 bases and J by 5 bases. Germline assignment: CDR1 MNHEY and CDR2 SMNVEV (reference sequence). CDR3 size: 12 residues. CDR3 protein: CASGTGDQPQHF. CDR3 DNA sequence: TGTGCCAGCGGGACAGGGGATCAGCCCCAGCATTTT.

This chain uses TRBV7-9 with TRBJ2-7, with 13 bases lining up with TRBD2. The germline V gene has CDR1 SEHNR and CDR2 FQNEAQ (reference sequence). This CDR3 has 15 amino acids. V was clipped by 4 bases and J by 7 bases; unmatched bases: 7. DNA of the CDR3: TGTGCCAGCAGCTGGGGACTAGCGGGGTGGGGAGAGCAGTACTTC. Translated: CASSWGLAGWGEQYF.

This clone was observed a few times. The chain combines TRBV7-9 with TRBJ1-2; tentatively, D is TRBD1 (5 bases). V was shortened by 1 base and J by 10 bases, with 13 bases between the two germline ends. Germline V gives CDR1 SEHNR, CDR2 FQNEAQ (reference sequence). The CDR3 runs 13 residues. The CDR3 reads CASSLDLRADYTF. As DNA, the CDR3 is TGTGCCAGCAGCTTAGACCTCAGGGCCGACTACACCTTC.

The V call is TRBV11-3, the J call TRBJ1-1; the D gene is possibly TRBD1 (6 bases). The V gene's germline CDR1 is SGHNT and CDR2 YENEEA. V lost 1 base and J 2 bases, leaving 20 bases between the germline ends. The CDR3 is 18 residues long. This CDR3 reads CASSLVSSRGSPNTEAFF. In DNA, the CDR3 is TGTGCCAGCAGCTTAGTTAGTTCCAGGGGTAGTCCCAACACTGAAGCTTTCTTT. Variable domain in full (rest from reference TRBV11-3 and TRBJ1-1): EAGVVQSPRYKIIEKKQPVAFWCNPISGHNTLYWYLQNLGQGPELLIRYENEEAVDDSQLPKDRFSAERLKGVDSTLKIQPAELGDSAVYLCASSLVSSRGSPNTEAFFGQGTRLTVV.

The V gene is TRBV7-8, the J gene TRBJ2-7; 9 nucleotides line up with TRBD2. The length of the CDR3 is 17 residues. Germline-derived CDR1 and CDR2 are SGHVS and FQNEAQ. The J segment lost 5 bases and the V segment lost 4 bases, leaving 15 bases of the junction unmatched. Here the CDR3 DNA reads TGTGCCAGCAGCTCGAGGGCGGGAGGGCTCAACGTGGACGAGCAGTACTTC. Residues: CASSSRAGGLNVDEQYF.

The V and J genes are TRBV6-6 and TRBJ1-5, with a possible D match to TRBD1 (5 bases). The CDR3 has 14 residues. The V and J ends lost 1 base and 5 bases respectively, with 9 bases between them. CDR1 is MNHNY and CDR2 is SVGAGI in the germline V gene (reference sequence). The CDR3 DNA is TGTGCCAGCAGTTACTGGACAACAGATCAGCCCCAGCATTTT. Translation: CASSYWTTDQPQHF.

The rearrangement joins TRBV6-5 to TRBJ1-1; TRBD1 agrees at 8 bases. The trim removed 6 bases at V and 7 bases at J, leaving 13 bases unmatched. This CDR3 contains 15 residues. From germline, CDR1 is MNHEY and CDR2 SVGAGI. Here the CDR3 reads CASRRNGQGIFEAFF. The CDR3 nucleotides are TGTGCCAGCAGGAGAAACGGACAGGGCATATTTGAAGCTTTCTTT.

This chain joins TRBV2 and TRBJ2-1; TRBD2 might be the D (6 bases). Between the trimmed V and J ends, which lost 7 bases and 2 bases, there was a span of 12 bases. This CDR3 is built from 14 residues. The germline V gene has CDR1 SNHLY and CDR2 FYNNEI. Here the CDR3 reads CASTPSAAYNEQFF. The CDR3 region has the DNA TGTGCCAGCACACCTAGCGCTGCCTACAATGAGCAGTTCTTC.

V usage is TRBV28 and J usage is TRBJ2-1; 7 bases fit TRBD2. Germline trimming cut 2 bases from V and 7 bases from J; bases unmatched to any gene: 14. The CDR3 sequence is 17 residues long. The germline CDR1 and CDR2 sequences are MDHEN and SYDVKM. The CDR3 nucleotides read TGTGCCAGCAGTTTAGGAGCGACTAGCCGTATCTGGAATGAGCAGTTCTTC. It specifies CASSLGATSRIWNEQFF.

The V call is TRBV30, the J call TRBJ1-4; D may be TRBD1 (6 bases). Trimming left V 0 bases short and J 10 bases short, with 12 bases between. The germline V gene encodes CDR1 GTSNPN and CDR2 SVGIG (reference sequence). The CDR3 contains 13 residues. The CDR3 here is CAWSVNRDAKLFF. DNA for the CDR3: TGTGCCTGGAGTGTAAACAGGGACGCAAAACTGTTTTTT.

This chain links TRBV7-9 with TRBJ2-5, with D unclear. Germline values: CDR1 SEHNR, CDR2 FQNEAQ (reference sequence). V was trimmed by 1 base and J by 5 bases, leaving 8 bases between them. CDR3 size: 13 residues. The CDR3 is CASSLGSYETQYF. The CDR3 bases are TGTGCCAGCAGCTTAGGTAGCTACGAGACCCAGTACTTC. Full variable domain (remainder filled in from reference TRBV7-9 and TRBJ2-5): DTGVSQNPRHKITKRGQNVTFRCDPISEHNRLYWYRQTLGQGPEFLTYFQNEAQLEKSRLLSDRFSAERPKGSFSTLEIQRTEQGDSAMYLCASSLGSYETQYFGPGTRLLVL.

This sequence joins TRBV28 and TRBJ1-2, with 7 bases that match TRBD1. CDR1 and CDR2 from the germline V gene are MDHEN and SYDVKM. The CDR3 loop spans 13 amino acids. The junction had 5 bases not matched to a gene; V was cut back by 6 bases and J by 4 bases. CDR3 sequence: CASSSGQAYGYTF. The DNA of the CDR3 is TGTGCCAGCAGCTCCGGACAGGCCTATGGCTACACCTTC.

CDR3 residues: CASSPNGGGAAQETQYF. For the CDR3, the DNA is TGTGCCAGCAGCCCTAACGGGGGAGGGGCCGCCCAAGAGACCCAGTACTTC. This chain uses TRBV5-4 with TRBJ2-5, with 7 bases matching TRBD2. CDR3 size: 17 residues. CDR1 and CDR2 from the germline V gene are SGHNT and YYREEE (reference sequence). The J segment lost 1 base and the V segment lost 4 bases, leaving 13 bases of the junction unmatched.

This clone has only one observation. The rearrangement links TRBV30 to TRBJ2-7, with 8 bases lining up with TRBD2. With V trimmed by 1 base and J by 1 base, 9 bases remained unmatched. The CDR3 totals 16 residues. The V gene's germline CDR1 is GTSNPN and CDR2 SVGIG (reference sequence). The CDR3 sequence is CAWSDFSGRGSYEQYF. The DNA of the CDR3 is TGTGCCTGGAGTGATTTCAGCGGGAGAGGATCCTACGAGCAGTACTTC. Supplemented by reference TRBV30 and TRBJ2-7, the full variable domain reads SQTIHQWPATLVQPVGSPLSLECTVEGTSNPNLYWYRQAAGRGLQLLFYSVGIGQISSEVPQNLSASRPQDRQFILSSKKLLLSDSGFYLCAWSDFSGRGSYEQYFGPGTRLTVT.

The CDR3 is CASSPSRALTGDGYTF. The CDR3 nucleotides are TGTGCCAGCAGCCCATCTAGGGCCCTCACAGGAGATGGCTACACCTTC. This rearrangement joins TRBV7-9 to TRBJ1-2; maybe TRBD1 (5 bases). Trimming took off 5 bases at V and 6 bases at J, with 22 bases between the two ends. Germline CDR1 is SEHNR and CDR2 is FQNEAQ (reference sequence). The CDR3 loop spans 16 amino acids.

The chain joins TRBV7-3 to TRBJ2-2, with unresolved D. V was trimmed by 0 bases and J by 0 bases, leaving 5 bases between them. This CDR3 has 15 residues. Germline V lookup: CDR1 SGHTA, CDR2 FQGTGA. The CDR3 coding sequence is TGTGCCAGCAGCTTAACGGCGGCGAACACCGGGGAGCTGTTTTTT. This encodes CASSLTAANTGELFF.

The CDR3 loop is CASSPLGLAPYEQYF. The CDR3 DNA is TGCGCCAGCAGCCCTCTGGGACTAGCGCCGTACGAGCAGTACTTC. This chain links TRBV5-1 with TRBJ2-7; TRBD2 agrees at 10 bases. CDR1 and CDR2 (germline): SGHRS, YFSETQ. J gave up 4 bases and V 4 bases, and 8 bases lay outside the gene matches. The CDR3 has 15 amino acids.

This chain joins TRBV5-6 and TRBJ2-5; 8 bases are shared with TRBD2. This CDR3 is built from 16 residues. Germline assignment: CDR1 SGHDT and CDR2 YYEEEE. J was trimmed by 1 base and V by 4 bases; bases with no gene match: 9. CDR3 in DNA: TGTGCCAGCAGCCTGAAGCGGGGGACCCTCCAAGAGACCCAGTACTTC. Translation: CASSLKRGTLQETQYF.